This T cell receptor (beta chain) was found in a study of OX40 agonist ivuxolimab in advanced cancers. Clones were read by immunoSEQ multiplex PCR, and TCRdb kept only the in-frame ones, dropping some. Of around 46,000 clones in the sample, approximately 80% were seen once. CDR3 length: 14 residues. The V end was cut by 0 bases, the J end by 8 bases, with 12 bases between. Germline V lookup: CDR1 SGDLS, CDR2 YYNGEE. This sequence originates from an adult with an advanced solid tumor such as melanoma, head and neck, liver or kidney cancer. The sample in question was CD4+ or CD8+ T cells sorted from blood, obtained in a trial of the OX40 agonist ivuxolimab. The chain couples TRBV9 to TRBJ1-3; D gene unclear. The DNA of the CDR3 is TGTGCCAGCAGCGTAGACGGGGTTGCGGACACCATATATTTT. The encoded protein is CASSVDGVADTIYF. Combining the CDR3 with reference TRBV9 and TRBJ1-3 gives the whole variable domain DSGVTQTPKHLITATGQRVTLRCSPRSGDLSVYWYQQSLDQGLQFLIQYYNGEERAKGNILERFSAQQFPDLHSELNLSSLELGDSALYFCASSVDGVADTIYFGEGSWLTVV.